These 12 T cell receptor beta chains share one sample of origin, sequenced in a study of blood T cell repertoires in COVID-19. TCRdb keeps only in-frame clones here, not all; method: immunoSEQ multiplex PCR. The table shows under 200,000 clones, with around four fifths occurring only once. Input material: PBMCs or T cells enriched from blood (not recorded which). The origin of the receptors is a woman in her sixties or seventies who had recovered from COVID-19.

The rearrangement links TRBV7-2 to TRBJ1-3; 8 nucleotides align to TRBD1. Germline CDR1 reads SGHTA; CDR2 reads FQGNSA. This CDR3 contains 13 residues. V shed 5 bases and J 14 bases; nucleotides not matched to a gene: 11. CDR3 sequence reads: CASSLNTGTGLYF. The CDR3 DNA sequence: TGTGCCAGCAGCCTGAACACCGGGACAGGCTTATATTTT.

The chain links TRBV3-1 (or the pseudogene TRBV3-2) to TRBJ2-3; 11 bases are a match to TRBD2. With 1 base clipped from V and 5 bases from J, the junction kept 14 bases outside the gene matches. The V gene's germline CDR1 is LGHDT and CDR2 YNNKEL (reference sequence). The CDR3 runs 19 residues. The DNA of the CDR3 is TGTGCCAGCAGCCAAGGTTTAAGCAAGCTAGCGGGGGGAGTAGATACGCAGTATTTT. The encoded protein is CASSQGLSKLAGGVDTQYF.

This clone has only a few counts. This chain joins TRBV19 and TRBJ1-1; 7 bases are a match to TRBD1. Germline CDR1 is LNHDA and CDR2 is SQIVND (reference sequence). The V and J ends lost 5 bases and 3 bases, in that order; junction bases with no gene match: 9. This CDR3 has 15 amino acids. CDR3 in DNA: TGTGCCAGTAGTCCTTCCGGGACAGATGACACTGAAGCTTTCTTT. This codes for CASSPSGTDDTEAFF.

This chain connects TRBV4-2 to TRBJ2-7; 12 nucleotides line up with TRBD2. The V segment lost 1 base and the J segment 5 bases; nucleotides outside the gene matches: 6. The CDR3 has 16 amino acids. Germline assignment: CDR1 LGHNA and CDR2 YNFKEQ. The CDR3 is CASSQAGLAGKDEQYF. The DNA of the CDR3 is TGTGCCAGCAGCCAAGCCGGACTAGCGGGAAAGGACGAGCAGTACTTC.

This chain connects TRBV4-1 to TRBJ1-4; TRBD1 matches at 8 bases. The germline gives CDR1 MGHRA, CDR2 YSYEKL. J lost 7 bases, V lost 4 bases, and 11 bases had no gene match. The CDR3 is 16 amino acids. The DNA for the CDR3 is TGCGCCAGCAGCCCAAAGGGCCCAGGGACAGGTGAAAAACTGTTTTTT. Protein product: CASSPKGPGTGEKLFF.

V gene TRBV19 combines with J gene TRBJ2-5; 7 nucleotides line up with TRBD2. Germline V gives CDR1 LNHDA, CDR2 SQIVND (reference sequence). Trimming at V came to 7 bases and at J to 1 base, leaving 12 bases not matched to a gene. This CDR3 is built from 16 residues. The CDR3 region has the DNA TGTGCCAGTACCCCTACTAACCTAGCGGCCCAAGAGACCCAGTACTTC. Residues: CASTPTNLAAQETQYF.

This chain links TRBV4-2 with TRBJ2-1; weak D call: TRBD2 (5 bases). Between the trimmed V and J ends, which lost 0 bases and 5 bases, there was a span of 17 bases. Germline CDR1 LGHNA, CDR2 YNFKEQ. The CDR3 spans 17 residues. The CDR3 is CASSQETLQGLDNEQFF. CDR3 DNA sequence: TGTGCCAGCAGCCAAGAGACCCTCCAAGGACTCGACAATGAGCAGTTCTTC.

The rearrangement uses TRBV6-5 and TRBJ1-4; D might be TRBD1 (5 bases). Per germline, CDR1 MNHEY and CDR2 SVGAGI. V shed 6 bases and J shed 3 bases, with 14 bases lying between them. CDR3 length: 15 amino acids. CDR3 region: CASRGLRVSNEKLFF. Written as DNA, the CDR3 is TGTGCCAGCAGGGGGCTCAGGGTGTCTAATGAAAAACTGTTTTTT.

The gene calls are TRBV23-1 and TRBJ1-1; tentatively, D is TRBD1 (6 bases). TRBV23-1 is classed as an ORF, of uncertain function. The CDR3 runs to 12 residues. Trimming took off 11 bases at V and 6 bases at J, with 16 bases between the two ends. This CDR3 reads CAEIRKGAEAFF. Written as DNA, the CDR3 is TGCGCCGAAATTAGGAAGGGGGCTGAAGCTTTCTTT.

This clone was seen more than once but under ten times. The CDR3 loop reads CASARGKYEPQHF. In DNA, the CDR3 is TGTGCCAGCGCCCGAGGGAAATATGAGCCCCAGCATTTT. The chain has TRBV4-2 and TRBJ1-5; no definite D call. Trimming pared 8 bases from V and 8 bases from J, leaving 16 bases between. Per germline, CDR1 LGHNA and CDR2 YNFKEQ. The CDR3 loop spans 13 amino acids.

The gene calls are TRBV6-5 and TRBJ2-1; possibly TRBD2 for D (6 bases). V gave up 5 bases and J gave up 6 bases, with 14 bases separating them. CDR3 length: 14 amino acids. CDR1 MNHEY and CDR2 SVGAGI come from the germline V gene. CDR3 sequence reads: CASSPLGGGNEQFF. In DNA form, the CDR3 reads TGTGCCAGCAGTCCTCTCGGGGGTGGCAATGAGCAGTTCTTC.

This clone was recorded once. The chain links TRBV6-4 to TRBJ1-5; TRBD1 is a possible D gene (5 bases). The length of the CDR3 is 13 residues. Germline values: CDR1 MRHNA, CDR2 SNTAGT. V was trimmed by 5 bases and J by 4 bases, leaving 9 bases between them. CDR3 coding DNA: TGTGCCAGCAGTCAGGGCCCTAATCAGCCCCAGCATTTT. It specifies CASSQGPNQPQHF.